These 32 T cell receptor beta chains came from one sample sequenced in a study of blood T cell repertoires in COVID-19. Profiling relied on immunoSEQ multiplex PCR, and the TCRdb table lists in-frame clones only, not all of them. Of around 250,000 clones listed, about 80% were seen once; the top ten hold approximately 15%. The source material was PBMCs or T cells enriched from blood (not recorded which). The source is a man aged 35-49 years who had recovered from COVID-19.

This rearrangement joins TRBV5-1 to TRBJ1-1, with 9 bases that match TRBD1. J was trimmed by 3 bases and V by 2 bases; bases with no gene match: 2. The V gene's germline CDR1 is SGHRS and CDR2 YFSETQ. The CDR3 consists of 14 residues. CDR3 nucleotide sequence: TGCGCCAGCAGCTTCGGGACAGGGTACACTGAAGCTTTCTTT. This gives the protein CASSFGTGYTEAFF.

The chain is built from TRBV4-2 and TRBJ2-2; 12 bases line up with TRBD2. Germline loops: CDR1 LGHNA, CDR2 YNFKEQ. This CDR3 is built from 16 residues. The ends lost 4 bases at V and 4 bases at J; junction bases unmatched: 4. The CDR3 nucleotides are TGTGCCAGCAGCCGGGCTAGCGGGGGGGCCACCGGGGAGCTGTTTTTT. This encodes CASSRASGGATGELFF.

This chain connects TRBV6-5 to TRBJ2-1; 7 nucleotides align to TRBD1. The CDR3 runs to 15 residues. With V trimmed by 2 bases and J by 9 bases, 10 bases remained unmatched. Germline V CDR1 and CDR2: MNHEY, SVGAGI. The CDR3 protein is CASSYRDSSGFEQFF. CDR3 DNA sequence: TGTGCCAGCAGTTACAGGGACAGCTCTGGTTTTGAGCAGTTCTTC.

This clone was counted between two and nine times. The chain joins TRBV5-6 to TRBJ2-1; 10 positions agree with TRBD2. Germline assignment: CDR1 SGHDT and CDR2 YYEEEE. The CDR3 length is 15 residues. With 2 bases clipped from V and 10 bases from J, the junction kept 9 bases outside the gene matches. The CDR3 reads CASSLALAGEGEQFF. For the CDR3, the DNA is TGTGCCAGCAGCTTAGCCCTAGCGGGGGAGGGGGAGCAGTTCTTC.

The V and J genes are TRBV6-5 and TRBJ2-7, with a possible D match to TRBD1 (6 bases). Germline V lookup: CDR1 MNHEY, CDR2 SVGAGI. With 9 bases removed from V and 1 base from J, the gap between germline ends came to 16 bases. This CDR3 comprises 14 residues. DNA for the CDR3: TGTGCCAGATCCGACAGGCAAGGATCCTACGAGCAGTACTTC. It translates to CARSDRQGSYEQYF.

The chain employs TRBV10-3 and TRBJ2-4, with D unresolved. V was shortened by 3 bases and J by 4 bases, with 10 bases between the two germline ends. The germline CDR1 and CDR2 sequences are ENHRY and SYGVKD. The CDR3 loop spans 14 amino acids. CDR3 nucleotide sequence: TGTGCCATCAGTGATTTACAGTTGAAAAACATTCAGTACTTC. It encodes CAISDLQLKNIQYF.

This sequence joins TRBV12-3 or TRBV12-4 and TRBJ2-5; D unclear. V was cut by 3 bases and J by 5 bases, with 4 bases left in between. The CDR3 is made up of 11 amino acids. The DNA for the CDR3 is TGTGCCAGCAGTTTTCGGGAGACCCAGTACTTC. This codes for CASSFRETQYF.

The chain joins TRBV28 to TRBJ1-2; 8 positions agree with TRBD1. Germline V gene data show CDR1 as MDHEN and CDR2 as SYDVKM. Trimming cost V 4 bases and J 0 bases; bases outside gene matches: 4. The CDR3 extends over 15 amino acids. CDR3 sequence reads: CASSSPGQANYGYTF. Written as DNA, the CDR3 is TGTGCCAGCAGTTCTCCGGGACAGGCTAACTATGGCTACACCTTC.

This clone came up once. This rearrangement joins TRBV6-5 to TRBJ2-5, with D perhaps matching TRBD1 (5 bases). Deletions cut 6 bases from V and 2 bases from J, with 16 bases between. The CDR3 has 15 amino acids. Germline CDR1 is MNHEY and CDR2 is SVGAGI. CDR3: CASRPTRQFQETQYF. The CDR3, as DNA: TGTGCCAGCAGGCCAACCCGACAGTTTCAAGAGACCCAGTACTTC.

This chain links TRBV28 with TRBJ1-5; D may be TRBD1 (6 bases). CDR3 length equals 15 residues. Germline CDR1 is MDHEN and CDR2 is SYDVKM. V dropped 6 bases and J dropped 3 bases, with 15 bases sitting between them. CDR3: CASSYPTGNNQPQHF. In DNA, the CDR3 is TGTGCCAGCAGCTACCCGACAGGCAACAATCAGCCCCAGCATTTT. Full variable domain (outside the CDR3, taken from reference TRBV28 and TRBJ1-5): DVKVTQSSRYLVKRTGEKVFLECVQDMDHENMFWYRQDPGLGLRLIYFSYDVKMKEKGDIPEGYSVSREKKERFSLILESASTNQTSMYLCASSYPTGNNQPQHFGDGTRLSIL.

Only a few counts were recorded for this clone. The rearrangement joins TRBV16 to TRBJ2-2; 8 positions match TRBD1. The length of the CDR3 is 16 residues. The V gene's germline CDR1 is KGHSY and CDR2 FQNENV. The trim removed 0 bases at V and 3 bases at J, leaving 3 bases unmatched. The CDR3 DNA is TGTGCCAGCAGCCAATCCGACAGGGGAGACACCGGGGAGCTGTTTTTT. The encoded protein is CASSQSDRGDTGELFF.

In DNA, the CDR3 is TGTGCCAGCATCCGGGACAGCTATAATTCACCCCTCCACTTT. Its translation is CASIRDSYNSPLHF. This chain connects TRBV28 to TRBJ1-6; 7 nucleotides match TRBD1. The CDR3 covers 14 residues. CDR1 and CDR2 from the germline V gene are MDHEN and SYDVKM. Losses at the gene ends were 7 bases for V and 3 bases for J; bases not matched to a gene: 3.

The chain links TRBV10-3 to TRBJ1-6, with 7 nucleotides matching TRBD1. CDR3 length: 12 residues. J was trimmed by 8 bases and V by 11 bases; bases with no gene match: 6. Looked up from germline, CDR1 is ENHRY and CDR2 is SYGVKD. CDR3 sequence (DNA): TGTGCCTCAGGCACAGGGGATTCACCCCTCCACTTT. Translating gives CASGTGDSPLHF.

V gene TRBV11-1 combines with J gene TRBJ1-1, with D unclear. V was clipped by 5 bases and J by 1 base, with 14 bases between them. The CDR3 loop spans 15 amino acids. CDR1 is SGHAT and CDR2 is FQDESV in the germline V gene (reference sequence). Here the CDR3 reads CASSRRSRANTEAFF. The CDR3 DNA follows: TGTGCCAGCAGCCGGAGATCGAGGGCGAACACTGAAGCTTTCTTT. Together with reference TRBV11-1 and TRBJ1-1, the CDR3 gives the full variable domain: EAEVAQSPRYKITEKSQAVAFWCDPISGHATLYWYRQILGQGPELLVQFQDESVVDDSQLPKDRFSAERLKGVDSTLKIQPAELGDSAMYLCASSRRSRANTEAFFGQGTRLTVV.

This chain connects TRBV5-1 to TRBJ1-3; D is possibly TRBD1 (5 bases). The CDR3 has 15 residues. Trimming removed 4 bases at V and 1 base at J, with 12 bases between. CDR1 is SGHRS, CDR2 YFSETQ, per germline. The CDR3 DNA sequence: TGCGCCAGCAGCGTCGACAGCGCTTCTGGAAACACCATATATTTT. Amino acid sequence: CASSVDSASGNTIYF.

The genes are TRBV28 and TRBJ1-2; possible D gene TRBD1, 6 bases. Germline V lookup: CDR1 MDHEN, CDR2 SYDVKM. V was shortened by 3 bases and J by 2 bases, with 16 bases between the two germline ends. The CDR3 totals 16 residues. The CDR3 loop reads CASSFADSALNYGYTF. Written as DNA, the CDR3 is TGTGCCAGCAGTTTCGCGGACAGCGCTTTGAACTATGGCTACACCTTC.

V and J are TRBV5-8 and TRBJ2-4; D possibly corresponds to TRBD1 (5 bases). The CDR3 runs 13 residues. Germline CDR1 SGHTS, CDR2 YDEGEE. V gave up 2 bases and J gave up 7 bases, with 10 bases separating them. The CDR3 protein is CASSFSGANIQYF. CDR3 nucleotides: TGTGCCAGCAGCTTTTCTGGGGCGAACATTCAGTACTTC.

The chain couples TRBV10-3 to TRBJ2-1, with 13 bases lining up with TRBD2. CDR3 size: 14 residues. Trimming cost V 6 bases and J 4 bases; bases outside gene matches: 0. The germline V gene encodes CDR1 ENHRY and CDR2 SYGVKD. The CDR3 here is CAIRTSGGYNEQFF. Here the CDR3 DNA reads TGTGCCATCAGGACTAGCGGGGGGTACAATGAGCAGTTCTTC.

V usage is TRBV29-1 and J usage is TRBJ2-1; maybe TRBD2 (6 bases). Trimming shortened V by 7 bases and J by 4 bases, and 17 bases separated the two germline ends. Germline V CDR1 and CDR2: SQVTM, ANQGSEA. The CDR3 runs to 14 residues. CDR3 sequence (DNA): TGCAGCGCCCTGATAGCGGTAATTTACAATGAGCAGTTCTTC. Translated, it gives CSALIAVIYNEQFF.

This chain uses TRBV30 with TRBJ1-2; 7 bases align to TRBD1. The CDR3 sequence is 12 residues long. The V gene's germline CDR1 is GTSNPN and CDR2 SVGIG (reference sequence). V gave up 6 bases and J gave up 6 bases; unmatched junction bases: 7. The CDR3 nucleotides are TGTGCCTGTCGTACAGGGGTGGATGGCTACACCTTC. Protein product: CACRTGVDGYTF.

This chain joins TRBV11-2 and TRBJ1-1; tentatively, D is TRBD1 (5 bases). V was clipped by 2 bases and J by 2 bases, with 6 bases between them. Germline CDR1 is SGHAT and CDR2 is FQNNGV. This CDR3 has 13 amino acids. The CDR3 nucleotides read TGTGCCAGCAGCTTAAGGGGAAACACTGAAGCTTTCTTT. It is translated as CASSLRGNTEAFF.

The chain recombines TRBV2 with TRBJ2-1, with TRBD2 identical over 11 bases. Germline V gene data show CDR1 as SNHLY and CDR2 as FYNNEI. The V and J ends lost 7 bases and 12 bases, in that order; junction bases with no gene match: 11. This CDR3 spans 14 amino acids. Here the CDR3 DNA reads TGTGCCAGCATAGGGACTAGCGGTTTCGGGGGGCAGTTCTTC. As protein: CASIGTSGFGGQFF.

This clone was seen a handful of times. The rearrangement uses TRBV7-2 and TRBJ2-1, with D perhaps matching TRBD2 (5 bases). Germline V gene data show CDR1 as SGHTA and CDR2 as FQGNSA. There are 17 residues in the CDR3. V was trimmed by 2 bases and J by 7 bases, leaving 21 bases between them. The CDR3 DNA sequence: TGTGCCAGCAGCTTACGGGCGGGCGGACTTTTGGGGAATGAGCAGTTCTTC. It codes for CASSLRAGGLLGNEQFF.

This chain uses TRBV5-1 with TRBJ2-3, with 7 bases that match TRBD2. V was clipped by 0 bases and J by 0 bases; unmatched bases: 1. There are 15 residues in the CDR3. Germline loops: CDR1 SGHRS, CDR2 YFSETQ. The CDR3 protein is CASSLASGSTDTQYF. In nucleotides, the CDR3 is TGCGCCAGCAGCTTGGCTAGCGGTAGCACAGATACGCAGTATTTT.

This chain links TRBV7-2 with TRBJ2-7; TRBD2 might be the D (6 bases). This CDR3 spans 15 amino acids. Trimming shortened V by 1 base and J by 0 bases, and 10 bases separated the two germline ends. The germline CDR1 and CDR2 sequences are SGHTA and FQGNSA. This CDR3 is CASSLEGGSSYEQYF. Written as DNA, the CDR3 is TGTGCCAGCAGCTTAGAGGGAGGAAGCTCCTACGAGCAGTACTTC.

V gene TRBV4-3 combines with J gene TRBJ1-1; 7 nucleotides agree with TRBD1. This CDR3 region has 14 residues. CDR1 and CDR2 (germline): LGHNA, YSLEER. Trimming at V came to 3 bases and at J to 8 bases, leaving 9 bases not matched to a gene. CDR3: CASSHQTGPQEAFF. The CDR3 nucleotides are TGCGCCAGCAGCCACCAGACAGGGCCTCAAGAAGCTTTCTTT.

The chain joins TRBV3-1 (or the pseudogene TRBV3-2) to TRBJ2-7; unclear D gene. V was shortened by 1 base and J by 10 bases, with 17 bases between the two germline ends. The CDR3 totals 14 residues. The germline V gene has CDR1 LGHDT and CDR2 YNNKEL (reference sequence). CDR3 sequence: CASSQVLNLREQYF. DNA for the CDR3: TGTGCCAGCAGCCAAGTTCTTAACCTACGAGAACAGTACTTC.

The rearrangement joins TRBV6-1 to TRBJ2-1; 8 bases map to TRBD1. This CDR3 is built from 14 residues. V dropped 3 bases and J dropped 7; count of bases not matched to a gene: 5. CDR1 MNHNS and CDR2 SASEGT come from the germline V gene. The CDR3 DNA reads TGTGCCAGCAGTGACAGGGGGCGGAATAATGAGCAGTTCTTC. As protein: CASSDRGRNNEQFF.

The V and J genes are TRBV28 and TRBJ1-2; D perhaps matches TRBD1 (6 bases). The CDR3 has 15 amino acids. The V end was cut by 5 bases, the J end by 6 bases, with 19 bases between. The germline V gene encodes CDR1 MDHEN and CDR2 SYDVKM. This CDR3 reads CASSRQVFDMNGYTF. CDR3 DNA: TGTGCCAGCAGTCGACAGGTCTTCGACATGAATGGCTACACCTTC.

The chain uses TRBV28 and TRBJ2-3, with 12 bases that match TRBD2. Germline CDR1 and CDR2: MDHEN and SYDVKM. This CDR3 spans 14 amino acids. The junction had 1 base not matched to a gene; V was cut back by 2 bases and J by 7 bases. CDR3 bases: TGTGCCAGCAGTTTAACTAGCGGGGGGAATACGCAGTATTTT. Translation: CASSLTSGGNTQYF.

This chain uses TRBV12-3 or TRBV12-4 with TRBJ1-1, with TRBD1 matching 8 bases. Trimming removed 11 bases from V and 2 bases from J; junction bases left unmatched: 7. CDR3 length equals 13 residues. The DNA for the CDR3 is TGTGCCGGCGGACAGGGACTAAACACTGAAGCTTTCTTT. Its translation: CAGGQGLNTEAFF.

The V call is TRBV7-3, the J call TRBJ2-1; 10 bases line up with TRBD2. The CDR3 covers 13 residues. With 5 bases clipped from V and 7 bases from J, the junction kept 2 bases outside the gene matches. Germline assignment: CDR1 SGHTA and CDR2 FQGTGA. CDR3 bases: TGTGCCAGCAGCGCGGGACTAGCGAATGAGCAGTTCTTC. It codes for CASSAGLANEQFF.